These 4 T cell receptor beta chains were sequenced from one sample in a study of cytomegalovirus exposure and HLA in healthy donors. The PCR contained 60 Vbeta and 13 Jbeta primers. Assay used: immunoSEQ multiplex PCR; TCRdb lists only in-frame clones, some missing. This sample has some 150,000 clones, with less than 85% found just once. Sequencing input: PBMCs. These receptors were collected from a man in his forties in good health and CMV-seropositive.

J is TRBJ1-3 and V is TRBV5-1; tentatively, D is TRBD1 (6 bases). This CDR3 spans 16 amino acids. Trimming took off 0 bases at V and 2 bases at J, with 12 bases between the two ends. Germline V lookup: CDR1 SGHRS, CDR2 YFSETQ. CDR3 nucleotides: TGCGCCAGCAGCTTGGAACAGGGTTCTGCTGGAAACACCATATATTTT. It specifies CASSLEQGSAGNTIYF.

V and J are TRBV11-2 and TRBJ2-5, with TRBD2 matching over 9 bases. CDR3 length: 15 amino acids. Germline V gene sequence: CDR1 SGHAT, CDR2 FQNNGV. Trimming at V came to 3 bases and at J to 5 bases, leaving 7 bases not matched to a gene. The CDR3 DNA reads TGTGCCAGCAGCTTTTGGGCGGGGGGGCAGGAGACCCAGTACTTC. It specifies CASSFWAGGQETQYF.

The V and J genes are TRBV19 and TRBJ1-5; tentatively, D is TRBD1 (5 bases). With 3 bases removed from V and 7 bases from J, the gap between germline ends came to 19 bases. The germline CDR1 and CDR2 sequences are LNHDA and SQIVND (reference sequence). The CDR3 length is 16 residues. CDR3 protein: CASSIGPDGGNQPQHF. The CDR3 nucleotides are TGTGCCAGTAGTATTGGCCCGGACGGGGGGAACCAGCCCCAGCATTTT.

V and J are TRBV4-2 and TRBJ2-3; 8 bases are shared with TRBD2. Germline values: CDR1 LGHNA, CDR2 YNFKEQ. V shed 0 bases, J shed 2 bases, and the junction held 4 bases outside the gene matches. This CDR3 spans 16 amino acids. In DNA, the CDR3 is TGTGCCAGCAGCCAAGAGCTAGCGGGCTCCACAGATACGCAGTATTTT. Its protein product is CASSQELAGSTDTQYF.